This entry is about one T cell receptor beta chain. The antigen is undetermined. This sample was taken from a study of siplizumab effects on memory and regulatory T cells. General study findings and limits: Mappable alloreactive CD4+ clones were on average approximately 72% Treg-derived with siplizumab, roughly 28% in controls.

Assays examined roughly 100,000 TCR templates per sample. Assay used: immunoSEQ multiplex PCR; TCRdb lists only in-frame clones, some missing. The table records over 80,000 clones, about nine tenths of them present only once. V was pared by 0 bases and J by 2 bases, with 21 bases of the junction left unmatched. Germline values: CDR1 SGDLS, CDR2 YYNGEE. This CDR3 region has 24 residues. The sample was Tregs sorted from blood. The chain carries TRBV9 and TRBJ2-2; 14 nucleotides line up with TRBD2. This clonotype was obtained from a human donor in good health. For the CDR3, the DNA is TGTGCCAGCAGCGTAGAGAGTTTGGTGGCGCGCGGACTAGCGGGGGGCATAAACACCGGGGAGCTGTTTTTT. Translation gives CASSVESLVARGLAGGINTGELFF.